The 15 T cell receptor beta chains below all came from one sample that was sequenced in a study of blood T cell repertoires in COVID-19. This table comes from immunoSEQ multiplex PCR, and its TCRdb copy is limited to in-frame clones, with some not included. The sample has around 450,000 clones, 75% to 90% seen once. Sequenced input: peripheral blood. The origin of the receptors is a woman in her 30s with acute or convalescent COVID-19.

This chain uses TRBV2 with TRBJ1-2; the D is unclear. Trimming took 3 bases from V and 13 from J, leaving 15 bases between them. This CDR3 has 12 amino acids. Germline V gene sequence: CDR1 SNHLY, CDR2 FYNNEI. The CDR3 here is CASSDGYIGSTF. The DNA of the CDR3 is TGTGCCAGCAGTGACGGGTACATCGGCAGCACCTTC.

CDR3 loop: CASSQVGIAGGPGEQYF. The CDR3 DNA is TGTGCCAGCAGCCAAGTTGGTATAGCGGGGGGGCCGGGGGAGCAGTACTTC. The chain combines TRBV4-2 with TRBJ2-7, with 11 bases matching TRBD2. After removal of 1 base from V and 7 bases from J, the junction contained 12 bases not matched to a gene. Germline CDR1 is LGHNA and CDR2 is YNFKEQ. The CDR3 covers 17 residues.

The gene calls are TRBV6-6 and TRBJ2-7; D is possibly TRBD1 (5 bases). CDR1 is MNHNY and CDR2 is SVGAGI in the germline V gene (reference sequence). The CDR3 consists of 14 residues. Trimming took off 4 bases at V and 4 bases at J, with 14 bases between the two ends. CDR3: CASSSLTDSYEQYF. CDR3 bases: TGTGCCAGCAGTTCCTTGACAGATAGTTACGAGCAGTACTTC.

This chain links TRBV11-3 with TRBJ2-1, with D possibly TRBD1 on 6 matching bases. This CDR3 region has 17 residues. Germline V gene sequence: CDR1 SGHNT, CDR2 YENEEA. V was trimmed by 1 base and J by 4 bases, leaving 17 bases between them. The chain's CDR3 is CASSLGGLGATYNEQFF. CDR3 nucleotides: TGTGCCAGCAGCTTAGGGGGGCTGGGAGCAACGTACAATGAGCAGTTCTTC.

The V call is TRBV6-2 or TRBV6-3, the J call TRBJ1-3; TRBD1 matches at 8 bases. The trim removed 4 bases at V and 0 bases at J, leaving 5 bases unmatched. This CDR3 comprises 16 residues. Germline V CDR1 and CDR2: MNHEY, SVGEGT. The CDR3 here is CASSLTGAYSGNTIYF. CDR3 nucleotide sequence: TGTGCCAGCAGTTTGACAGGGGCTTACTCTGGAAACACCATATATTTT.

The rearrangement uses TRBV19 and TRBJ2-4, with D possibly being TRBD2 (6 bases). Germline CDR1 LNHDA, CDR2 SQIVND (reference sequence). V gave up 10 bases and J gave up 0 bases, with 10 bases separating them. CDR3 length: 13 amino acids. CDR3 loop: CATRGLAKNIQYF. DNA of the CDR3: TGTGCCACTCGGGGACTAGCCAAAAACATTCAGTACTTC.

The V gene is TRBV6-5, the J gene TRBJ1-2; no firm D call. The CDR3 is made up of 14 amino acids. CDR1 is MNHEY, CDR2 SVGAGI, per germline. V lost 7 bases, J lost 4 bases, and 16 bases lay in between. CDR3 DNA sequence: TGTGCCAGCAACGGACTTCCTTCGGCCTATGGCTACACCTTC. This sequence encodes CASNGLPSAYGYTF.

The J gene is TRBJ1-5, the V gene TRBV19; TRBD1 matches 8 bases. V was clipped by 3 bases and J by 6 bases; unmatched bases: 4. The CDR3 runs to 14 residues. CDR1 is LNHDA, CDR2 SQIVND, per germline (reference sequence). Here the CDR3 reads CASSMQGAGQPQHF. Here the CDR3 DNA reads TGTGCCAGTAGTATGCAGGGGGCCGGTCAGCCCCAGCATTTT.

This chain uses TRBV18 with TRBJ2-5, with D possibly matching TRBD1 (5 bases). Germline CDR1 KGHSH, CDR2 LQKENI. The CDR3 consists of 14 residues. Between the trimmed V and J ends, which lost 3 bases and 1 base, there was a span of 9 bases. In DNA form, the CDR3 reads TGTGCCAGCTCACCCACAGGATCCCAAGAGACCCAGTACTTC. It specifies CASSPTGSQETQYF.

This clone showed up just a few times. The chain combines TRBV6-5 with TRBJ2-2; TRBD1 agrees at 9 bases. The CDR3 spans 13 residues. The trim removed 11 bases at V and 4 bases at J, leaving 5 bases unmatched. Germline values: CDR1 MNHEY, CDR2 SVGAGI. This CDR3 reads CAVGQGRTGELFF. CDR3 DNA sequence: TGTGCCGTGGGACAGGGTCGCACCGGGGAGCTGTTTTTT.

The rearrangement uses TRBV13 and TRBJ2-5; D might be TRBD1 (6 bases). Germline V gene sequence: CDR1 PRHDT, CDR2 FYEKMQ (reference sequence). The CDR3 runs 13 residues. V lost 5 bases and J lost 5, with 12 bases in between. This CDR3 is CASSTTGQETQYF. Written as DNA, the CDR3 is TGTGCCAGCAGCACGACAGGTCAGGAGACCCAGTACTTC.

This chain connects TRBV5-1 to TRBJ2-5, with TRBD2 matching 8 bases. This CDR3 region has 17 residues. Germline CDR1 is SGHRS and CDR2 is YFSETQ. Trimming took 5 bases from V and 5 from J; bases not matched to a gene: 17. In DNA, the CDR3 is TGCGCCAGCAGTGGAGGGGGAACCGGGACTAGAGGCGAGACCCAGTACTTC. Protein product: CASSGGGTGTRGETQYF. Full variable domain (missing parts from reference TRBV5-1 and TRBJ2-5): KAGVTQTPRYLIKTRGQQVTLSCSPISGHRSVSWYQQTPGQGLQFLFEYFSETQRNKGNFPGRFSGRQFSNSRSEMNVSTLELGDSALYLCASSGGGTGTRGETQYFGPGTRLLVL.

This chain connects TRBV18 to TRBJ1-1; D not certain. This CDR3 spans 15 amino acids. The V gene's germline CDR1 is KGHSH and CDR2 LQKENI. V was pared by 2 bases and J by 4 bases, with 14 bases between. The CDR3 DNA is TGTGCCAGCTCACCAGTCCGTGAACTTACCACTGAAGCTTTCTTT. Protein sequence: CASSPVRELTTEAFF.

The rearrangement uses TRBV4-1 and TRBJ1-5, with a tentative D call TRBD1 (5 bases). With 4 bases removed from V and 3 bases from J, the gap between germline ends came to 10 bases. The CDR3 is made up of 14 amino acids. The germline V gene has CDR1 MGHRA and CDR2 YSYEKL. CDR3 bases: TGCGCCAGCAGCCCCCTCAGGGACAATCAGCCCCAGCATTTT. Its translation is CASSPLRDNQPQHF.

The V and J genes are TRBV6-1 and TRBJ2-2; D is undetermined. Trimming removed 2 bases from V and 5 bases from J, with 9 bases in between. This CDR3 is built from 14 residues. Germline V gives CDR1 MNHNS, CDR2 SASEGT. The CDR3 DNA reads as TGTGCCAGCAGTGAACTCAGATTAACCGGGGAGCTGTTTTTT. Encoded protein: CASSELRLTGELFF.